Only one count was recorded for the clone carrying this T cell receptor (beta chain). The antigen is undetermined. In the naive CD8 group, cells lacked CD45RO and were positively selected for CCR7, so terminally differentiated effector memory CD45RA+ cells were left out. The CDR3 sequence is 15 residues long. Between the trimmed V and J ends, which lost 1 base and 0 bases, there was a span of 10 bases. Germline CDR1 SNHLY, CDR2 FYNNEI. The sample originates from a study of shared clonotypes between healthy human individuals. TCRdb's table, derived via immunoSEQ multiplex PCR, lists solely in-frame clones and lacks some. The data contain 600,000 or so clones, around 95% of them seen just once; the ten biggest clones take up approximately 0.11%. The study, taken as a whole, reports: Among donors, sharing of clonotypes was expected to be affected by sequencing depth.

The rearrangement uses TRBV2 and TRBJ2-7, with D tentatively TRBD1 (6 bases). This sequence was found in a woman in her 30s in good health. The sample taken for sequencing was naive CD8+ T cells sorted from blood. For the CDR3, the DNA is TGTGCCAGCAGTGAAGTAACAGGGAGCTCCTACGAGCAGTACTTC. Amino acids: CASSEVTGSSYEQYF.